This T cell receptor (beta chain) was captured by sequencing in a study of tumor-infiltrating lymphocytes in primary liver carcinoma. On the study more broadly: Donors underwent surgery for histopathologically diagnosed primary liver carcinoma. Between about 4 and 10 cm across, the tumors were all of stage T1-T3 N0M0. Study-wide results and limits: It was in tumors, not blood, that the top-250-clone fraction was significantly higher (p = 0.039).

The researchers produced TCR beta cDNA from approximately 0.45 ug total RNA with a constant-region primer. It was through three nested multiplex PCR rounds of slightly modified ARM-PCR that TCR beta libraries arose. In the first two PCR rounds, TRBV1-TRBV30 forward primers were paired with a C-beta reverse primer, and each round lasted around 10 cycles. TCRdb ran MiXCR on the multiplex PCR reads and lists one entry per CDR3 protein. The sample holds 300,000 to 400,000 distinct CDR3 sequences, more than 55% seen once. Germline assignment: CDR1 MNHEY and CDR2 SVGEGT. Trimming removed 6 bases at V and 8 bases at J, with 23 bases between. This CDR3 is built from 15 residues. They got blood RNA out of unsorted whole blood and also pulled out germline DNA. Around 4 milliliters of peripheral blood were drawn presurgically. With regard to this clonotype: No antigen is known for it.

The sequence was collected from a man between 40 and 49 years old with primary liver carcinoma and hepatitis B virus infection. This chain uses TRBV6-2 or TRBV6-3 with TRBJ2-7; D is undetermined. Sequenced input: peripheral blood. The CDR3 DNA reads as TGTGCCAGCAGCCGCCGGCGGTCACCCCCCGACAAGCAGTACTTC. Its translation is CASSRRRSPPDKQYF.